This T cell receptor (beta chain) was profiled in a study of blood T cells in healthy people across ages. The germline gives CDR1 DFQATT, CDR2 SNEGSKA (reference sequence). This CDR3 is 12 amino acids long. The V and J ends lost 3 bases and 6 bases respectively, with 9 bases between them. Study-level findings and limits: Age advanced and TCR beta diversity per million T cells fell, roughly linearly.

As concerns this clonotype: The antigen remains unidentified.

Next came a second PCR, run for roughly 6 to 11 cycles, which used a sample-barcoded 5' primer along with a J-beta primer mix. TCRdb reprocessed the 5' RACE reads with MiXCR, giving one entry per CDR3 protein. The sample shows about 1.5 million distinct CDR3 sequences, roughly two fifths of them seen only once. The V gene is TRBV20-1, the J gene TRBJ2-1; D uncertain. This TCR derives from a woman between 18 and 29 years old in good health. The sequenced material came from blood. Here the CDR3 reads CSARRPGNEQFF. As DNA, the CDR3 is TGCAGTGCTAGGAGGCCGGGCAATGAGCAGTTCTTC.